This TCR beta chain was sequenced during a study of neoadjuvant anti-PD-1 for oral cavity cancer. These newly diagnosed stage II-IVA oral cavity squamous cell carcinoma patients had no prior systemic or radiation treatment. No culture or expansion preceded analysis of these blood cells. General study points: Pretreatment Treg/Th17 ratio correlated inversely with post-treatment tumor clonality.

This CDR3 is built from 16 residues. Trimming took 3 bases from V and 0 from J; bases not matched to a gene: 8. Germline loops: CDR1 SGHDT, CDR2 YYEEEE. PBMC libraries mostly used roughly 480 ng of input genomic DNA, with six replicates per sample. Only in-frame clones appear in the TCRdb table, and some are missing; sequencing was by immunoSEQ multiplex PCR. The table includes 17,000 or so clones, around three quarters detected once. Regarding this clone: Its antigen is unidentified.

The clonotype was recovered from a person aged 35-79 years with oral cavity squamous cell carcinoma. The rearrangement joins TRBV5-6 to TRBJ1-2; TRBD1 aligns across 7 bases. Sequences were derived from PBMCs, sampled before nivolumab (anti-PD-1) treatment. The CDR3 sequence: CASSSPGGVANYGYTF. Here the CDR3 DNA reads TGTGCCAGCAGCTCCCCAGGGGGTGTCGCTAACTATGGCTACACCTTC. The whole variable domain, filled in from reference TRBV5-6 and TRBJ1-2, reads DAGVTQSPTHLIKTRGQQVTLRCSPKSGHDTVSWYQQALGQGPQFIFQYYEEEERQRGNFPDRFSGHQFPNYSSELNVNALLLGDSALYLCASSSPGGVANYGYTFGSGTRLTVV.